This passage covers 11 T cell receptor beta chains from one sample sequenced in a study of post-analysis software for immune sequencing data. Points from the study as a whole: Compared with controls, patients had more of about 5 TRBV segments, including TRBV5-6, TRBV5-1 and TRBV20-1.

Their antigens are not known. Prepared libraries of TCR beta cDNA carried unique molecular identifiers. One entry per CDR3 protein results from TCRdb running MiXCR on the PCR reads. The data hold 400,000 to 500,000 distinct CDR3 sequences, with 30% to 45% observed a single time. Sequencing was carried out using blood. Receptor source: a girl aged 2 to 10 with multiple sclerosis.

The chain joins TRBV28 to TRBJ2-6; D gene unclear. The CDR3 extends over 13 amino acids. Trimming removed 7 bases at V and 0 bases at J, with 4 bases between. Germline lookup yields CDR1 MDHEN and CDR2 SYDVKM. The CDR3 sequence: CASMDSGANVLTF. CDR3 nucleotide sequence: TGTGCCAGCATGGACTCTGGGGCCAACGTCCTGACTTTC.

This clonotype appeared once. This chain joins TRBV6-5 and TRBJ2-1, with unresolved D. This CDR3 is 16 amino acids long. Germline CDR1 and CDR2: MNHEY and SVGAGI. V was clipped by 0 bases and J by 5 bases, with 14 bases between them. The CDR3 loop reads CASSYSLTRPHNEQFF. Here the CDR3 DNA reads TGTGCCAGCAGTTACTCCCTCACACGTCCCCACAATGAGCAGTTCTTC.

The rearrangement uses TRBV9 and TRBJ2-5; a weak D match, TRBD2 (5 bases). Matching the DNA end better, TRBJ2-7 makes the J call doubtful. Germline CDR1 reads SGDLS; CDR2 reads YYNGEE. The CDR3 totals 16 residues. The CDR3, as DNA: TGTGCCAGCAGCGAGATCCCGGTGGGAGACGTCTACGAGCAGTACTTC. Its protein is CASSEIPVGDVYEQYF.

The chain couples TRBV20-1 to TRBJ2-5; 9 nucleotides align to TRBD1. The better agreement between TRBJ2-7 and the DNA end casts doubt on the J call. Germline CDR1 reads DFQATT; CDR2 reads SNEGSKA (reference sequence). The CDR3 has 14 residues. DNA for the CDR3: TGCAGTGCTAGAGATGGGACAGGGAATTACGAGCAGTACTTC. Its translation: CSARDGTGNYEQYF.

This clonotype was found once. J is TRBJ1-2 and V is TRBV4-3, with 8 bases fitting TRBD1. CDR1 LGHNA and CDR2 YSLEER come from the germline V gene. This CDR3 region has 17 residues. The V and J ends lost 0 bases and 7 bases, in that order; junction bases with no gene match: 13. Here the CDR3 DNA reads TGCGCCAGCAGCCAAGATCTAAGGGGGACAGGAGTCCTTGGCTACACCTTC. The encoded protein is CASSQDLRGTGVLGYTF.

The CDR3 coding sequence is TGCAGTGCTAGAGAGCCTGGACAGAACTCCTACGAGCAGTACTTC. It specifies CSAREPGQNSYEQYF. The genes are TRBV20-1 and TRBJ2-7, with D maybe TRBD1 (6 bases). V lost 0 bases to trimming and J lost 0 bases, with 12 bases between them. The CDR3 length is 15 residues. Germline values: CDR1 DFQATT, CDR2 SNEGSKA (reference sequence).

This clonotype was detected only a few times. V and J are TRBV9 and TRBJ2-4; 14 bases align to TRBD2. The DNA matches TRBJ2-7 better at its end, which makes the J call doubtful. CDR1 and CDR2 (germline): SGDLS, YYNGEE. This CDR3 comprises 15 residues. For the CDR3, the DNA is TGTGCCAGCAGCGAGGGGACTAGCGGGAGCAACGAGCAGTACTTC. It is translated as CASSEGTSGSNEQYF.

This clonotype showed up just a few times. J is TRBJ2-7 and V is TRBV7-2; the match to TRBD1 covers 9 bases. The CDR3 is made up of 16 amino acids. The V gene end was trimmed by 0 bases and the J gene end by 6 bases; junction bases not matched to a gene: 9. CDR1 and CDR2 (germline): SGHTA, FQGNSA. The CDR3 is CASSLAYGTGSPEQYF. The CDR3 nucleotides are TGTGCCAGCAGCTTAGCGTATGGGACAGGGAGTCCCGAGCAGTACTTC.

This clonotype was counted only a few times. V usage is TRBV4-2 and J usage is TRBJ2-1, with 9 bases that match TRBD1. V lost 2 bases to trimming and J lost 13 bases; unmatched junction nucleotides: 15. CDR1 LGHNA and CDR2 YNFKEQ come from the germline V gene. The CDR3 runs to 16 residues. CDR3 amino acids: CASSQPQGAKQETQFF. DNA of the CDR3: TGTGCCAGCAGCCAACCACAGGGGGCGAAGCAAGAGACCCAGTTCTTC.

The chain joins TRBV20-1 to TRBJ2-3, with D perhaps being TRBD1 or TRBD2 (5 bases each). V lost 5 bases to trimming and J lost 4 bases, with 22 bases between them. The CDR3 loop spans 16 amino acids. The germline V gene encodes CDR1 DFQATT and CDR2 SNEGSKA (reference sequence). The CDR3 nucleotides are TGCAGTGCTGTCCCGGTTGAGGCAAGGGGAGCAGATACGCAGTATTTT. Protein: CSAVPVEARGADTQYF.

V and J are TRBV6-5 and TRBJ2-4; 7 bases agree with TRBD1. Germline CDR1 MNHEY, CDR2 SVGAGI. CDR3 size: 16 residues. With 2 bases clipped from V and 2 bases from J, the junction kept 6 bases outside the gene matches. The CDR3 DNA is TGTGCCAGCAGTTACCTCAGGGGGTCTCCCAAAAACATTCAGTACTTC. It is translated as CASSYLRGSPKNIQYF.